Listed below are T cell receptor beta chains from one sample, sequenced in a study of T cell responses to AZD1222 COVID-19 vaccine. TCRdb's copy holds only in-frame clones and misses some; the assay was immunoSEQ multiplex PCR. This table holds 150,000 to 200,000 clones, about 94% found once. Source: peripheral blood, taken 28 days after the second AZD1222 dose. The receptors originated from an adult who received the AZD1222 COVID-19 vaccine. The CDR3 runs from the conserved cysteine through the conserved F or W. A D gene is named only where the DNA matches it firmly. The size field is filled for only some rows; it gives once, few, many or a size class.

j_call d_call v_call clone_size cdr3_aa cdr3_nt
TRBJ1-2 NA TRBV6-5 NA CASRVDRNYGYTF TGTGCCAGCAGGGTAGACAGAAACTATGGCTACACCTTC
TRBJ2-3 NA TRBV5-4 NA CASSLESLVDTQYF TGTGCCAGCAGCTTGGAATCCCTGGTAGATACGCAGTATTTT
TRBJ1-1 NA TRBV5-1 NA CASSLKHLSTEAFF TGCGCCAGCAGCTTGAAACACCTGAGCACTGAAGCTTTCTTT
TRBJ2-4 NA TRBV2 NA CASNLAKNIQYF TGTGCCAGCAACCTAGCCAAAAACATTCAGTACTTC
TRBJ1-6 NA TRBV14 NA CASSQGGTYNSPLHF TGTGCCAGCAGCCAAGGGGGGACATATAATTCACCCCTCCACTTT
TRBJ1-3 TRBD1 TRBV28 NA CASSLWGFGTGDYTGNTIYF TGTGCCAGCAGTTTATGGGGCTTCGGGACAGGGGACTATACAGGAAACACCATATATTTT
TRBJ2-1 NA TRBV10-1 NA CASSAGYNEQFF TGCGCCAGCAGTGCCGGCTACAATGAGCAGTTCTTC
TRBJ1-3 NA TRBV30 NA CAWTLGGVRNTIYF TGTGCCTGGACCCTGGGGGGAGTGAGAAACACCATATATTTT
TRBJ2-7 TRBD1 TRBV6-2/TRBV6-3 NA CASSYDRGRGYEQYF TGTGCCAGCAGTTACGACAGGGGTCGCGGGTACGAGCAGTACTTC
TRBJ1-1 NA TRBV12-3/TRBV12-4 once CASMGGETEAFF TGTGCCAGCATGGGGGGCGAAACTGAAGCTTTCTTT
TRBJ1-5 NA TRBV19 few CASSILGRGSNQPQHF TGTGCCAGTAGTATTCTGGGTAGGGGTTCCAATCAGCCCCAGCATTTT
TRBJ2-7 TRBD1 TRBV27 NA CASSLTGQSSYEQYF TGTGCCAGCAGTTTAACGGGACAGTCTTCCTACGAGCAGTACTTC
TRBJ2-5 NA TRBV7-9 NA CASSSSGKETQYF TGTGCCAGCAGCTCAAGTGGCAAAGAGACCCAGTACTTC
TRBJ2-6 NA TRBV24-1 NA CATSDPSGSGANVLTF TGTGCCACCAGTGATCCCAGCGGCTCTGGGGCCAACGTCCTGACTTTC
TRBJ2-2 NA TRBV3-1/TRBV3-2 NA CASSQASPGGVPRRGTGELFF TGTGCCAGCAGCCAAGCGTCGCCTGGAGGGGTACCCCGACGTGGCACCGGGGAGCTGTTTTTT
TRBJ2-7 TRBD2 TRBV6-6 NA CASSPPGGYEQYF TGTGCCAGCAGTCCCCCGGGAGGGTACGAGCAGTACTTC
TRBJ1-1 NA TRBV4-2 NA CASSQEWAALNTEAFF TGTGCCAGCAGCCAAGAATGGGCAGCTTTGAACACTGAAGCTTTCTTT
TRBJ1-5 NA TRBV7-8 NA CASSPFEQPQHF TGTGCCAGCAGCCCTTTCGAACAGCCCCAGCATTTT
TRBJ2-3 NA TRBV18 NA CASYRPGTSWTDTQYF TGTGCCAGCTACCGACCGGGGACAAGTTGGACAGATACGCAGTATTTT
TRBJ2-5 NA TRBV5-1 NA CASSLRVAGRETQYF TGCGCCAGCAGCTTGAGGGTCGCAGGGAGAGAGACCCAGTACTTC
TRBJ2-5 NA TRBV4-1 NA CASSQAPEETQYF TGCGCCAGCAGCCAGGCGCCCGAAGAGACCCAGTACTTC
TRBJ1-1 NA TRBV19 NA CASSTPPGRGNTEAFF TGTGCCAGTAGTACCCCGCCGGGGCGAGGGAACACTGAAGCTTTCTTT